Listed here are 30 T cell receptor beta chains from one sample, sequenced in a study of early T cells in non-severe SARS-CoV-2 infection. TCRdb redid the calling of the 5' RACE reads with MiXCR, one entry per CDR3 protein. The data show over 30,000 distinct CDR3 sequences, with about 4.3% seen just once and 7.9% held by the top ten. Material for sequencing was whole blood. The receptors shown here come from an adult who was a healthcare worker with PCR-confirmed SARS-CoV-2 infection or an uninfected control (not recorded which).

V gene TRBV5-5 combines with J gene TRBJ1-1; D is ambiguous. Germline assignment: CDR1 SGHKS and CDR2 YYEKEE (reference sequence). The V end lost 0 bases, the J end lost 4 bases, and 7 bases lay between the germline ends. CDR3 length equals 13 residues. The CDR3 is CASSLGTATEAFF. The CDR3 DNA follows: TGTGCCAGCAGCTTGGGAACAGCCACTGAAGCTTTCTTT. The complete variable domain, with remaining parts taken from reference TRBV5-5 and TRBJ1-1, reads DAGVTQSPTHLIKTRGQQVTLRCSPISGHKSVSWYQQVLGQGPQFIFQYYEKEERGRGNFPDRFSARQFPNYSSELNVNALLLGDSALYLCASSLGTATEAFFGQGTRLTVV.

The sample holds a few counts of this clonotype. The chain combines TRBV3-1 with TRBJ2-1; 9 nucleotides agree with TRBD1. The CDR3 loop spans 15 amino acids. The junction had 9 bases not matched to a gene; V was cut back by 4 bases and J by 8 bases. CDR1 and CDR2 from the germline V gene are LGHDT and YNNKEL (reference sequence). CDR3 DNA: TGTGCCAGCAGCCCCCGGGACAGGGCTCTGTATGAGCAGTTCTTC. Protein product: CASSPRDRALYEQFF.

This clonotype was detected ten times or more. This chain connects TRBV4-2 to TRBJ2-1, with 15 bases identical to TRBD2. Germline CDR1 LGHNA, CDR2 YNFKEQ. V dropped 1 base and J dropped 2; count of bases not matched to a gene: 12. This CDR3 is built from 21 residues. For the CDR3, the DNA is TGTGCCAGCAGCCAAGGCCACCCGGGACTAGCGGGGGGTCCGGCCTACAATGAGCAGTTCTTC. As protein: CASSQGHPGLAGGPAYNEQFF.

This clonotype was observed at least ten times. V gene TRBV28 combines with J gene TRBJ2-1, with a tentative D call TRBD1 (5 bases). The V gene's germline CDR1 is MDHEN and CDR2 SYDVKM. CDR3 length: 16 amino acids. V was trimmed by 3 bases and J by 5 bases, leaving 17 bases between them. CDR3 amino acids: CASSFPSAGPDNEQFF. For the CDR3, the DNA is TGTGCCAGCAGTTTCCCATCAGCAGGGCCTGACAATGAGCAGTTCTTC.

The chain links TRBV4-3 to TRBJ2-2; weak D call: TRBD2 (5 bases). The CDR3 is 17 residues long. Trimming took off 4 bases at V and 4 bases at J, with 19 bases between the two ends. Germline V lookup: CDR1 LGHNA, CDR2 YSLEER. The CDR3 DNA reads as TGCGCCAGCAGCCCCCATCGCCCGGGGTTGGGCACCGGGGAGCTGTTTTTT. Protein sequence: CASSPHRPGLGTGELFF.

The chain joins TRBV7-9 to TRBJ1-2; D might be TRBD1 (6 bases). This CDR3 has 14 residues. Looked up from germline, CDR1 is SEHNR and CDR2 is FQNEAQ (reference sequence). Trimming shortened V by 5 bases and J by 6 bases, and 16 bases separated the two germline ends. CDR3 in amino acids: CASSPTGRGDGYTF. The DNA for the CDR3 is TGTGCCAGCAGCCCAACAGGGAGAGGGGATGGCTACACCTTC.

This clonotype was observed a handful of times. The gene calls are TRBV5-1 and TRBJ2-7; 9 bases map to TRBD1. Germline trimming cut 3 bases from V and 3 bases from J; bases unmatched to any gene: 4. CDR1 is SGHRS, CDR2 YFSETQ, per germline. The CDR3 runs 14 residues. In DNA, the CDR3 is TGCGCCAGCAGCTCGGGACAGGGAAACTACGAGCAGTACTTC. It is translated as CASSSGQGNYEQYF.

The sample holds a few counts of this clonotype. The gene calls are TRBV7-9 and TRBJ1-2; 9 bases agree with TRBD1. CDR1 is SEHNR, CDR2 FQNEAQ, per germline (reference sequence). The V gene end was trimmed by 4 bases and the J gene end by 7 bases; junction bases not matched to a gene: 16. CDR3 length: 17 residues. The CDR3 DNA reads TGTGCCAGCAGCTCCGGGACAGGGATAACGATAATCCGTGGCTACACCTTC. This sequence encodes CASSSGTGITIIRGYTF.

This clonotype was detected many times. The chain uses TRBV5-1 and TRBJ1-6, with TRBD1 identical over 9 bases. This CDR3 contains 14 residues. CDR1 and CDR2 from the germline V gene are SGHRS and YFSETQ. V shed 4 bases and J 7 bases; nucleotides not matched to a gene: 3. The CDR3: CASSRDRENSPLHF. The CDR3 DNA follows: TGCGCCAGCAGCAGGGACAGGGAGAATTCACCCCTCCACTTT.

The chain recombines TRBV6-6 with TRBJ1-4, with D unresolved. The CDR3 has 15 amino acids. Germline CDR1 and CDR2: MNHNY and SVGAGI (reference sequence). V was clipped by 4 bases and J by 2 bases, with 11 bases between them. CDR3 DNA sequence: TGTGCCAGCAGTTCCTCGGGGAAGACTAATGAAAAACTGTTTTTT. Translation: CASSSSGKTNEKLFF.

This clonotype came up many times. In nucleotides, the CDR3 is TGTGCCAGCAGTCCGGGGACCAGGGGCGGACAGCCCCAGCATTTT. This codes for CASSPGTRGGQPQHF. The chain employs TRBV6-6 and TRBJ1-5; the D gene is possibly TRBD1 (6 bases). V lost 5 bases to trimming and J lost 7 bases, with 18 bases between them. The CDR3 sequence is 15 residues long. Germline CDR1 reads MNHNY; CDR2 reads SVGAGI (reference sequence).

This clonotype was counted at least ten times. The CDR3 DNA reads as TGTGCCAGCAGTCCAACAGGGGGCTTATCGTACGAGCAGTACTTC. Encoded protein: CASSPTGGLSYEQYF. The genes are TRBV28 and TRBJ2-7; 9 bases fit TRBD1. V dropped 5 bases and J dropped 4; count of bases not matched to a gene: 9. The CDR3 runs 15 residues. Germline V gene data show CDR1 as MDHEN and CDR2 as SYDVKM.

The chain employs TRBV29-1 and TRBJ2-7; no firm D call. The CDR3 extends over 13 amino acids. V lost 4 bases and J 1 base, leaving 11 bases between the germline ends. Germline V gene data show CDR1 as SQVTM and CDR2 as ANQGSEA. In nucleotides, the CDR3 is TGCAGCGTTGCAAGGGCCTTATCCTACGAGCAGTACTTC. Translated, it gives CSVARALSYEQYF.

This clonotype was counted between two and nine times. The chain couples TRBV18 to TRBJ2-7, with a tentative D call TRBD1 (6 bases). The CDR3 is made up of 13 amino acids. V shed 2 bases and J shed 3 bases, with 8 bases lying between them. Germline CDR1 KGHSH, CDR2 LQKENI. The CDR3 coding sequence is TGTGCCAGCTCACCAGTCAGGGGCTACGAGCAGTACTTC. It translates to CASSPVRGYEQYF.

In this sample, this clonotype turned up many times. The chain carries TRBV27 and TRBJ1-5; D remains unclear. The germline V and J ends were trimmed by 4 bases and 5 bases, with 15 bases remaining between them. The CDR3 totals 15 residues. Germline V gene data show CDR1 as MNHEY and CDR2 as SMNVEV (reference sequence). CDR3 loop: CASSSVGRNYQPQHF. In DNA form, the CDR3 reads TGTGCCAGCAGTTCTGTCGGGCGGAATTATCAGCCCCAGCATTTT.

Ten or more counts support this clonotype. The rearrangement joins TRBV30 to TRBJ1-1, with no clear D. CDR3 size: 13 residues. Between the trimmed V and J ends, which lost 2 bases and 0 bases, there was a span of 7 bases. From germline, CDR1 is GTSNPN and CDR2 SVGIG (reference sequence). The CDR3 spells CAWSLGLNTEAFF. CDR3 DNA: TGTGCCTGGAGTCTGGGGTTGAACACTGAAGCTTTCTTT.

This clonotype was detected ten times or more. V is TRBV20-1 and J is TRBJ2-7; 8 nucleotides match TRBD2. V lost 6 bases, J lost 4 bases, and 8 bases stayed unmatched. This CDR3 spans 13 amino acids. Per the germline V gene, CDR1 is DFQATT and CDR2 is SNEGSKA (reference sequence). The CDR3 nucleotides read TGCAGTGCCCTGCGGGGGGCGGGGTACGAGCAGTACTTC. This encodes CSALRGAGYEQYF.

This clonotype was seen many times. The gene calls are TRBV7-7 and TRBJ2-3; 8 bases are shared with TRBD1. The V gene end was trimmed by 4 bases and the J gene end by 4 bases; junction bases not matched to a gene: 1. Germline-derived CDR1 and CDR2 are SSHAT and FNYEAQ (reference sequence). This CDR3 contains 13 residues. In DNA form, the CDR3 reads TGTGCCAGCAGCTCGGACAGGGCAGATACGCAGTATTTT. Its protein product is CASSSDRADTQYF.

The CDR3 loop reads CASSVGGRTGEQFF. For the CDR3, the DNA is TGTGCCAGCAGCGTAGGCGGCAGAACAGGTGAGCAGTTCTTC. The V and J genes are TRBV9 and TRBJ2-1, with D tentatively TRBD1 (5 bases). With 0 bases removed from V and 9 bases from J, the gap between germline ends came to 13 bases. CDR1 and CDR2 (germline): SGDLS, YYNGEE. The CDR3 extends over 14 amino acids.

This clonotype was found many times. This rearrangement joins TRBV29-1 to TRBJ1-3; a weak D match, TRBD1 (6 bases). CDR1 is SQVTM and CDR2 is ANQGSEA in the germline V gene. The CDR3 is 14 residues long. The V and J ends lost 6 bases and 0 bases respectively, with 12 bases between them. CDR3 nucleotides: TGCAGCGTGGAGGGACATAGCTCTGGAAACACCATATATTTT. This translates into CSVEGHSSGNTIYF.

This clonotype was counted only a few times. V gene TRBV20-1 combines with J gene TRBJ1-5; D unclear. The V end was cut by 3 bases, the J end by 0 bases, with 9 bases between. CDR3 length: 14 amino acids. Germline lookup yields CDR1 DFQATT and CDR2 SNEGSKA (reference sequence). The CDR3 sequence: CSARTRDSNQPQHF. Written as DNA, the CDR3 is TGCAGTGCTAGGACAAGAGATAGCAATCAGCCCCAGCATTTT.

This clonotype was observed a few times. The CDR3 loop reads CASSINYEQFF. CDR3 sequence (DNA): TGTGCCAGCAGTATCAACTATGAGCAGTTCTTC. V and J are TRBV28 and TRBJ2-1; D remains ambiguous. This CDR3 contains 11 residues. The germline gives CDR1 MDHEN, CDR2 SYDVKM. V lost 5 bases, J lost 8 bases, and 7 bases lay in between. Based on the CDR3 plus reference TRBV28 and TRBJ2-1, the full variable domain is DVKVTQSSRYLVKRTGEKVFLECVQDMDHENMFWYRQDPGLGLRLIYFSYDVKMKEKGDIPEGYSVSREKKERFSLILESASTNQTSMYLCASSINYEQFFGPGTRLTVL.

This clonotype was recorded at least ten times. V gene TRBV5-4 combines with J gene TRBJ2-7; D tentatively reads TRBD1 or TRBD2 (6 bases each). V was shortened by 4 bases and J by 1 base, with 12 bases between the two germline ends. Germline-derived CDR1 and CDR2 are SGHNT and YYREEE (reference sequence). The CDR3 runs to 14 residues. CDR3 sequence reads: CASSRAGQSYEQYF. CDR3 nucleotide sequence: TGTGCCAGCAGCAGGGCGGGACAATCCTACGAGCAGTACTTC.

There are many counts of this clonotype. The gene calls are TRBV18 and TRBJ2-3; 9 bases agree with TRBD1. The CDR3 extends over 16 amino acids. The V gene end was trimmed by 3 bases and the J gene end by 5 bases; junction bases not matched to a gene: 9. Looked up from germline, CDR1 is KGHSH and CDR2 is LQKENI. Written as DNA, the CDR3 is TGTGCCAGCTCACCCCGACAGGGGGACTTTGGAGATACGCAGTATTTT. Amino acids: CASSPRQGDFGDTQYF.

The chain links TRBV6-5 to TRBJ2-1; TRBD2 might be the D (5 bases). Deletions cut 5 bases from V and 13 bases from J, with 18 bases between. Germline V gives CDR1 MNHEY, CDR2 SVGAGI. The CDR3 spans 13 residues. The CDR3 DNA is TGTGCCAGCAGTGTACTAGGATCCCCGAAACAGTTCTTC. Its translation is CASSVLGSPKQFF.

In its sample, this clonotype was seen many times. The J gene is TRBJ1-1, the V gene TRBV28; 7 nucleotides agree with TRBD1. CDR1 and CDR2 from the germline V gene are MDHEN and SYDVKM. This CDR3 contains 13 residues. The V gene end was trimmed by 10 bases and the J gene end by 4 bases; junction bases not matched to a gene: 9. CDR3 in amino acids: CATGEAGGTEAFF. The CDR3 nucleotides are TGTGCCACGGGCGAGGCAGGGGGCACTGAAGCTTTCTTT.

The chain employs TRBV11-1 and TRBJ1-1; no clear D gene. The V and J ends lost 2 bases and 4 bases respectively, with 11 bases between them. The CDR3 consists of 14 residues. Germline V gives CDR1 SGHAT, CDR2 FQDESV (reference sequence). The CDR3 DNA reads TGTGCCAGCAGCTTATTACCCGGGCTCACTGAAGCTTTCTTT. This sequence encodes CASSLLPGLTEAFF.

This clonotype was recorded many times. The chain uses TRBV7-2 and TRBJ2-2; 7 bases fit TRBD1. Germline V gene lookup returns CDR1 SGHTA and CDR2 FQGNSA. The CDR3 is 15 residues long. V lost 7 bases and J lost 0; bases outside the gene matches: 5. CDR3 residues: CASTPGQTNTGELFF. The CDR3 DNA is TGTGCCAGCACACCGGGACAGACGAACACCGGGGAGCTGTTTTTT.

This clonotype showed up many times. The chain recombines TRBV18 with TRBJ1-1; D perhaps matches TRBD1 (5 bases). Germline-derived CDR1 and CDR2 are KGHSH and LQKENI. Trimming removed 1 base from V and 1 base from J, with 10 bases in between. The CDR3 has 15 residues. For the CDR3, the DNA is TGTGCCAGCTCACCACGGACAAATTCGAACACTGAAGCTTTCTTT. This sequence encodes CASSPRTNSNTEAFF.

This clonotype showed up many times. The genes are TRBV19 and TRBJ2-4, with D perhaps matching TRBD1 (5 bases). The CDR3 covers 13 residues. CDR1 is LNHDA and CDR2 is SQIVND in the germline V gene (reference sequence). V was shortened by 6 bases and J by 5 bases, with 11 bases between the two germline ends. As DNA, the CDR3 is TGTGCCAGTAGAGACAGTTCGGAAAACATTCAGTACTTC. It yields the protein CASRDSSENIQYF.